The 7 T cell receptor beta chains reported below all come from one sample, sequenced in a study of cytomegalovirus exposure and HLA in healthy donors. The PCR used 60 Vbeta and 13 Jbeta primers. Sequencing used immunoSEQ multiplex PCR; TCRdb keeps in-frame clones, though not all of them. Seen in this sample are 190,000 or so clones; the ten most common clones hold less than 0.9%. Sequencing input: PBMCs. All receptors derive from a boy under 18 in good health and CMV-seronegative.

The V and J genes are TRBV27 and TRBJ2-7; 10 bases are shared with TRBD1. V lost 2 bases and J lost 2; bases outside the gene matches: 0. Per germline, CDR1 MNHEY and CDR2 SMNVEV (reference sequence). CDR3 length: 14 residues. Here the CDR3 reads CASSLGTGAYEQYF. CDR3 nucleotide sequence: TGTGCCAGCAGTTTAGGGACAGGGGCCTACGAGCAGTACTTC.

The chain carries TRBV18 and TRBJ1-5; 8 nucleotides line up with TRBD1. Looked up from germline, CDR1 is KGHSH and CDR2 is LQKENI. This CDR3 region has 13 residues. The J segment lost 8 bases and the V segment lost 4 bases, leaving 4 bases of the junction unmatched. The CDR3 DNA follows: TGTGCCAGCTCACTAACAGGGGGTGAGCCCCAGCATTTT. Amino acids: CASSLTGGEPQHF.

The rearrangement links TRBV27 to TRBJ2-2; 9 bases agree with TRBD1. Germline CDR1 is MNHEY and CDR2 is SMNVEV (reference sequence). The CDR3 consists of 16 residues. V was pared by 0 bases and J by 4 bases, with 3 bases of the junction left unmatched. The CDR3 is CASSLSGTGPTGELFF. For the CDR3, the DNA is TGTGCCAGCAGTTTATCCGGGACAGGGCCCACCGGGGAGCTGTTTTTT.

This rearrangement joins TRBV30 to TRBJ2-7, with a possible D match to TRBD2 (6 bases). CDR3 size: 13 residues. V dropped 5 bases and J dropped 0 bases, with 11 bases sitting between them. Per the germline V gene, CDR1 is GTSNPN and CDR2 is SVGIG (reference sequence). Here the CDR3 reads CAWGTDGSYEQYF. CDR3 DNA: TGTGCCTGGGGGACTGATGGCTCCTACGAGCAGTACTTC.

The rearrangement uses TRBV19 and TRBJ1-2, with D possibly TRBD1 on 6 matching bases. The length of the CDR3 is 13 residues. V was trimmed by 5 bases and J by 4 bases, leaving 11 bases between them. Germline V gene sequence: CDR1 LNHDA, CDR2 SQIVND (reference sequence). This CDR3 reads CASSEGESYGYTF. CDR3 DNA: TGTGCCAGTAGTGAGGGGGAGAGCTATGGCTACACCTTC.

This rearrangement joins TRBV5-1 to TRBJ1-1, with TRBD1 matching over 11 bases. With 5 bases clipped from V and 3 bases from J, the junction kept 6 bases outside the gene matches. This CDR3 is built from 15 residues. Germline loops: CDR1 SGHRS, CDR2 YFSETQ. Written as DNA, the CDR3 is TGCGCCAGCAGTGAGGGGACAGGGGGGTACACTGAAGCTTTCTTT. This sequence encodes CASSEGTGGYTEAFF.

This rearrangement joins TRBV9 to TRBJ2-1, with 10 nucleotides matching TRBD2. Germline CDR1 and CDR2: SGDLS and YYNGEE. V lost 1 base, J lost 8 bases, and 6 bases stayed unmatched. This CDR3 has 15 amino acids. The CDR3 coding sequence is TGTGCCAGCAGCGTAAGCGGGGGGGCCCTCCATGAGCAGTTCTTC. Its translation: CASSVSGGALHEQFF.